The rows below give T cell receptor beta chains drawn from one sample of a study of CXCR3-negative and CXCR3-positive naive CD8 T cells. For each CDR3 protein, TCRdb gives one entry from its re-call of the 5' RACE reads, without DNA. The sample table sets out around 160,000 distinct CDR3 sequences. The sample taken for sequencing was naive CXCR3+ CD8+ T cells from blood. The receptors originated from a human donor in good health. Some clones in this sample may be carry-over from other donors' samples. Both conserved end residues are part of each CDR3.

>TRBJ2-7|TRBV29-1
CSVIPTGSETYEQYF
>TRBJ2-3|TRBV7-9
CASSSARDSTDTQYF
>TRBJ2-5|TRBV29-1
CSVVDQETQYF
>TRBJ1-1|TRBV11-2
CASSITLGHMNTEAFF
>TRBJ1-4|TRBV3-1
CASSQDKGDLTNEKLFF
>TRBJ2-7|TRBV11-2
CASRVGGTSLGEQYF
>TRBJ1-1|TRBV19
CASSVGTGGWSTEAFF
>TRBJ1-2|TRBV15
CDTSPDHRGGYTF
>TRBJ2-7|TRBV12-3/TRBV12-4
CASSQPLGTGGIEQYF
>TRBJ2-7|TRBV12-3/TRBV12-4
CASSQSATSSYEQYF
>TRBJ2-1|TRBV13
CASSSRLAATFF
>TRBJ2-7|TRBV7-9
CASSATPTGYEQYF
>TRBJ1-5|TRBV19
CASSNRGYDNQPEHF
>TRBJ1-2|TRBV6-4
CASSDGTLHGYTF
>TRBJ2-1|TRBV14
CASSPNRDFHYEQFF
>TRBJ2-1|TRBV27
CASSLGTSGYEQFF
>TRBJ2-7|TRBV10-2
CASSVAYEQYF
>TRBJ2-7|TRBV12-3/TRBV12-4
CASSLVRGYEQYF
>TRBJ1-3|TRBV13
CASSAGKENTIYF
>TRBJ1-1|TRBV7-9
CASRTLNTEAFF
>TRBJ2-3|TRBV5-1
CASSLGGFGDTQYF
>TRBJ1-6|TRBV5-1
CASSPTGENSPLHF
>TRBJ2-3|TRBV7-9
CASSLNPTQYF
>TRBJ1-5|TRBV27
CASSSWDGTKHF
>TRBJ1-4|TRBV12-3/TRBV12-4
CASSPGGKLFF
>TRBJ2-1|TRBV14
CASSLNYYNEQFF
>TRBJ2-2|TRBV4-3
CASSPGLAGGGTGELFF
>TRBJ1-2|TRBV4-3
CASSQDYGTGFNYGYTF
>TRBJ2-1|TRBV3-1
CASSLRGEVGLNEQFF
>TRBJ2-3|TRBV6-6
CASSYWVAGVADTQYF
>TRBJ1-1|TRBV15
CATSTGQALTEAFF
>TRBJ2-3|TRBV5-1
CASSTTGSTDTQYF
>TRBJ2-7|TRBV2
CASSGFYEQYF
>TRBJ2-7|TRBV5-5
CASSSAALAAMTYEQYF
>TRBJ1-4|TRBV7-9
CASSPLQGGPEKLFF
>TRBJ2-7|TRBV11-2
CASSLGEGGITYEQYF
>TRBJ2-2|TRBV3-1
CASSQDPNRNTGELFF
>TRBJ2-7|TRBV5-5
CASSADRAYEQYF
>TRBJ1-2|TRBV7-9
CASSLASEYGYTF
>TRBJ2-3|TRBV7-9
CASSDDRGDTQYF
>TRBJ2-7|TRBV6-5
CASSYSEGVQQYF